This T cell receptor (beta chain) came from a study of blood T cell repertoires in COVID-19 (dated by TCRdb to about 2020). About the investigation overall: Samples from collaborators originated in the United States, Italy and Spain and spanned both the acute and convalescent phases of COVID-19. The prospective study material was composed of cDNA or gDNA derived from T cells, B-cell-depleted T cells, or PBMCs. Subjects who had been exposed to COVID-19, were actively infected with it, or had recovered from it provided the deeply sampled blood TCRbeta repertoires that made up the dataset. The repertoires were released in a freely available public database meant as a resource for research on the immune response to SARS-CoV-2. Samples were obtained from the ongoing ImmuneRACE study (first 160 participants) and from over a thousand subjects provided by 6 global collaborators. Nearly every sample came with metadata listing a de-identified subject ID, COVID-19 status, age in years and sex. Where available, HLA class I and class II types were taken from metadata supplied by the sample provider and were not determined by assay-based typing.

The research as a whole found: The quantity of clinical and demographic metadata differed by source and by participant and was supplied without curation.

In the case of this clone: Its antigen has not been determined. No base quality information exists; no much larger clone differs at one position.

The immunoSEQ Assay, a bias-controlled multiplex PCR, was used to amplify TCRbeta CDR3 regions from genomic DNA. On the study's bioinformatics: The number of nucleated cells in each sample was estimated from the amplification of reference gene primers within the assay. To quantify the absolute abundance of each unique TCRbeta CDR3 rearrangement, sequence reads were collapsed and filtered. For each sample, productive Simpson clonality was calculated as the square root of Simpson's diversity index across productive rearrangements. The table comes from immuneACCESS by way of TCRdb, which keeps in-frame sequences with V and J called. Part of the clones is missing from these tables; in studies checked, under half for an unresolved V gene and the rest for unknown reasons. From that table come the V and J calls and clone size; the DNA was used to work out D and trimming. The sample profile shows 150,000 or so clones; about nine tenths of them were found once. In total, the top ten clones hold 4% of the sample.

Participants in the prospective study were aged roughly 18 to 100 years, lived in over 20 United States geographic areas, and enrolled through a virtual design. Cohort assignment in the prospective study relied on participant-reported clinical history from a screening survey and a study questionnaire. Exposed participants had been in contact with someone with a PCR-confirmed or clinician-diagnosed COVID-19 case within 2 weeks of study entry. In the prospective study, whole blood, serum and a nasopharyngeal or oropharyngeal swab were collected from each participant by mobile phlebotomists. Participants in the prospective study had the option to provide additional blood draws and questionnaires over a roughly 2-month period. Blood samples from the prospective study were shipped frozen or at room temperature prior to DNA extraction. Between the V and J ends, shortened by 8 bases and 3 bases respectively, the junction contains 16 bases. The germline V gene (reference sequence) sets CDR1 to PRHDT and CDR2 to FYEKMQ. The CDR3 has 14 amino acids, counting the end cysteine and phenylalanine. The DNA shown is the 42-base CDR3, in frame from base 1.

The chain is made from TRBV13 and TRBJ1-2; tentative D gene TRBD1, with 5 bases matching. The source material was PBMCs or T cells enriched from blood (not recorded which). The TCR originated in a woman between 40 and 55 years old who had been exposed to COVID-19. The CDR3 in this case is CASPPQAGDYGYTF. In nucleotide form, the sequence is TGTGCCAGCCCTCCCCAGGCGGGGGACTATGGCTACACCTTC.